This TCR beta chain was recorded in a study of blood T cell repertoires in COVID-19 (dated by TCRdb to 2020 to 2022). General notes on the study: Collaborator samples came from the United States, Italy and Spain and covered acute and convalescent phases of COVID-19. The material from the prospective study consisted of cDNA or gDNA derived from T cells, B-cell-depleted T cells, or PBMCs. The dataset comprised deeply sampled blood TCRbeta repertoires from subjects exposed to, actively infected with, or recovered from COVID-19. The repertoires were made available in a free public database intended to serve as a resource for research on the immune response to SARS-CoV-2. The samples were drawn from two sources: the first 160 participants of the ongoing ImmuneRACE study, and 1,200 or so subjects contributed by 6 global collaborators. Nearly every sample came with metadata listing a de-identified subject ID, COVID-19 status, age in years and sex. Where available, HLA class I and class II types were obtained from metadata supplied by the sample provider rather than from assay-based typing. Overall study outcomes, separate from this receptor: How much clinical and demographic metadata was included differed by source and by participant, and the metadata was provided uncurated.

TCRbeta CDR3 regions were amplified from genomic DNA by means of the immunoSEQ Assay, a bias-controlled multiplex PCR. The authors' analysis ran thus. The number of nucleated cells in each sample was estimated by amplification of reference gene primers within the assay. To quantify the absolute abundance of each unique TCRbeta CDR3 rearrangement, sequence reads were collapsed and filtered. For each sample, productive Simpson clonality was calculated as the square root of Simpson's diversity index across productive rearrangements. TCRdb re-hosts the immuneACCESS table, in-frame sequences only. Its copies lack some clones; in the studies checked, an unresolved V gene accounts for under half of them, and the cause for the rest is not known. V, J and clone size derive from that table, while D and trimming were established from the DNA sequence. For this sample the table gives hundreds of thousands of clones, of which approximately 81% were detected only once. 2.5% to 3% of the sample goes to the ten largest clones.

Trimming costs V 4 bases and J 4 bases, and their ends lie 20 bases apart. In the germline V gene (reference sequence), CDR1 corresponds to GTSNPN and CDR2 to SVGIG. The CDR3 goes from the cysteine to the phenylalanine over 17 residues. The DNA shown is the 51-base CDR3, in frame from base 1. Turning to this clone: Its antigen remains undetermined. Base qualities are not provided; no much larger clone lies one nucleotide away.

In the prospective study, participants were about 18 to 100 years old, resided in 24 geographic areas of the United States, and were enrolled through a virtual design. In the prospective study, participants were assigned to cohorts based on the clinical history participants reported in a screening survey and a study questionnaire. Recovered participants in ImmuneRACE Cohort 3 were defined as having two consecutive negative NP/OP PCR tests, clearance from a healthcare professional, or resolution of symptoms. Each participant in the prospective study had whole blood, serum and a nasopharyngeal or oropharyngeal swab collected by mobile phlebotomists. Participants in the prospective study had the option to provide additional blood draws and questionnaires over a roughly two-month period. Prospective study blood samples were shipped either frozen or at room temperature before DNA extraction.

The sequencing input was PBMCs or T cells enriched from blood (not recorded which). The clonotype comes from a woman aged 45-60 years who had recovered from COVID-19. Recombination linked TRBV30 to TRBJ1-6; TRBD1 is a possible D gene, resting on 5 matching bases. The nucleotide sequence reads as follows: TGTGCCTGGATACAAAGGGACCGAGGAGGGTATAATTCACCCCTCCACTTT. Its protein reads: CAWIQRDRGGYNSPLHF.